This entry lists 15 T cell receptor beta chains sequenced from one sample in a study of T cell responses to AZD1222 COVID-19 vaccine. Using immunoSEQ multiplex PCR, the repertoire was profiled, and TCRdb retains in-frame clones only, with some absent. The table has about 150,000 clones, approximately 95% seen once. Source: peripheral blood, taken 28 days after the second AZD1222 dose. All receptors come from an adult who received the AZD1222 COVID-19 vaccine.

The rearrangement uses TRBV30 and TRBJ1-2, with TRBD1 as a possible D gene (5 bases). CDR1 is GTSNPN and CDR2 is SVGIG in the germline V gene (reference sequence). V was shortened by 1 base and J by 4 bases, with 10 bases between the two germline ends. The CDR3 contains 13 residues. The CDR3 nucleotides are TGTGCCTGGAGTGACGGGGGTGGCTATGGCTACACCTTC. This sequence encodes CAWSDGGGYGYTF.

The rearrangement uses TRBV10-1 and TRBJ1-6; D not certain. Germline V gene lookup returns CDR1 WNHNN and CDR2 SYGVQD (reference sequence). Between the trimmed V and J ends, which lost 8 bases and 9 bases, there was a span of 14 bases. The CDR3 spans 13 residues. CDR3: CASLQEMSSPLHF. In DNA, the CDR3 is TGCGCCAGCCTTCAGGAGATGAGTTCACCCCTCCACTTT.

The chain has TRBV7-2 and TRBJ2-7; D possibly corresponds to TRBD2 (5 bases). V was clipped by 5 bases and J by 0 bases, with 11 bases between them. In germline, CDR1 is SGHTA, CDR2 FQGNSA. This CDR3 has 14 residues. In nucleotides, the CDR3 is TGTGCCAGCAGCGGGTCGGGGAGCTCCTACGAGCAGTACTTC. It translates to CASSGSGSSYEQYF.

The gene calls are TRBV27 and TRBJ1-2; a possible D gene is TRBD1 (5 bases). Germline CDR1 is MNHEY and CDR2 is SMNVEV (reference sequence). Trimming stripped 4 bases from V and 7 bases from J, with 16 bases between. The CDR3 spans 14 residues. The CDR3 is CASSWGKNTVGYTF. CDR3 coding DNA: TGTGCCAGCAGTTGGGGGAAAAACACTGTTGGCTACACCTTC.

V is TRBV7-9 and J is TRBJ1-1; tentative D call: TRBD1 (6 bases). The CDR3 runs 12 residues. Germline-derived CDR1 and CDR2 are SEHNR and FQNEAQ (reference sequence). The V end lost 5 bases, the J end lost 7 bases, and 11 bases lay between the germline ends. The DNA for the CDR3 is TGTGCCAGCAGCCCTACAGGGAATGAAGCTTTCTTT. It is translated as CASSPTGNEAFF.

The V call is TRBV7-6, the J call TRBJ2-5; a possible D gene is TRBD1 (6 bases). Trimming shortened V by 5 bases and J by 6 bases, and 22 bases separated the two germline ends. Germline V gives CDR1 SGHVS, CDR2 FNYEAQ. The CDR3 contains 16 residues. The chain's CDR3 is CASSRQDSSDGKTQYF. The CDR3 nucleotides read TGTGCCAGCAGCCGTCAGGACAGTTCGGACGGGAAGACCCAGTACTTC.

V and J are TRBV27 and TRBJ1-1, with a possible D match to TRBD1 (6 bases). The V gene lost 3 bases and the J gene lost 7 bases, with 12 bases spanning the gap. From germline, CDR1 is MNHEY and CDR2 SMNVEV (reference sequence). The CDR3 runs to 13 residues. This chain's CDR3 is CASSLAGGNEAFF. The CDR3 DNA is TGTGCCAGCAGTTTGGCGGGGGGCAATGAAGCTTTCTTT.

This rearrangement joins TRBV28 to TRBJ2-1; D not resolved. Between the trimmed V and J ends, which lost 3 bases and 0 bases, there was a span of 6 bases. CDR3 length equals 14 residues. Germline V CDR1 and CDR2: MDHEN, SYDVKM. The CDR3 spells CASSFRSSYNEQFF. The CDR3 DNA sequence: TGTGCCAGCAGTTTTCGAAGCTCCTACAATGAGCAGTTCTTC.

This sequence joins TRBV9 and TRBJ1-1; D is ambiguous. The ends were cut back, 0 bases at V and 1 base at J, with 7 bases in the middle. The V gene's germline CDR1 is SGDLS and CDR2 YYNGEE. The CDR3 is 14 amino acids. The chain's CDR3 is CASSVDVGNTEAFF. Here the CDR3 DNA reads TGTGCCAGCAGCGTAGATGTAGGGAACACTGAAGCTTTCTTT. Drawing the rest from reference TRBV9 and TRBJ1-1, the complete variable domain is DSGVTQTPKHLITATGQRVTLRCSPRSGDLSVYWYQQSLDQGLQFLIQYYNGEERAKGNILERFSAQQFPDLHSELNLSSLELGDSALYFCASSVDVGNTEAFFGQGTRLTVV.

Comments on this clone: Germline is not matched at one junction end, which may reflect a read error. CDR3 region: CASSLGSGTSGFTDTQYF. The DNA of the CDR3 is TGTGCTAGCAGCTTAGGTTCCGGGACTAGCGGATTCACAGATACGCAGTATTTT. The chain combines TRBV7-7 with TRBJ2-3; the match to TRBD2 covers 11 bases. Per the germline V gene, CDR1 is SSHAT and CDR2 is FNYEAQ (reference sequence). The CDR3 consists of 18 residues.

The rearrangement uses TRBV5-1 and TRBJ2-3, with 11 bases that match TRBD2. This CDR3 has 14 amino acids. In germline, CDR1 is SGHRS, CDR2 YFSETQ. J lost 6 bases, V lost 5 bases, and 5 bases had no gene match. The CDR3 is CASRIGLAGDTQYF. The CDR3 nucleotides are TGCGCCAGCAGGATAGGACTAGCGGGTGATACGCAGTATTTT.

V and J are TRBV7-2 and TRBJ2-1, with D uncertain. Germline V gene sequence: CDR1 SGHTA, CDR2 FQGNSA. The CDR3 has 13 residues. V lost 0 bases to trimming and J lost 8 bases, with 8 bases between them. The CDR3 loop reads CASSLARRDEQFF. As DNA, the CDR3 is TGTGCCAGCAGCTTAGCGCGTAGAGATGAGCAGTTCTTC.

The chain has TRBV4-1 and TRBJ1-1, with TRBD1 matching over 8 bases. The junction had 4 bases not matched to a gene; V was cut back by 3 bases and J by 7 bases. Germline CDR1 MGHRA, CDR2 YSYEKL. CDR3 length: 13 amino acids. DNA for the CDR3: TGCGCCAGCAGCCATGGACAGGGACTTGAAGCTTTCTTT. Its protein product is CASSHGQGLEAFF.

This clone has just one count. The rearrangement joins TRBV4-1 to TRBJ1-5; no definite D call. The germline V gene encodes CDR1 MGHRA and CDR2 YSYEKL. The CDR3 is 21 residues long. The germline V and J ends were trimmed by 1 base and 0 bases, with 25 bases remaining between them. This CDR3 is CASSQVYYTQTKPYSNQPQHF. CDR3 in DNA: TGCGCCAGCAGCCAAGTTTATTACACACAGACCAAACCATATAGCAATCAGCCCCAGCATTTT.

This clone has just one count. The chain recombines TRBV7-2 with TRBJ2-2, with TRBD2 matching 9 bases. Germline V lookup: CDR1 SGHTA, CDR2 FQGNSA. The ends lost 4 bases at V and 5 bases at J; junction bases unmatched: 2. CDR3 length: 14 amino acids. CDR3 in amino acids: CASSSSGTTGELFF. CDR3 in DNA: TGTGCCAGCAGCTCTAGCGGGACTACCGGGGAGCTGTTTTTT. Full variable domain (rest looked up from reference TRBV7-2 and TRBJ2-2): GAGVSQSPSNKVTEKGKDVELRCDPISGHTALYWYRQSLGQGLEFLIYFQGNSAPDKSGLPSDRFSAERTGGSVSTLTIQRTQQEDSAVYLCASSSSGTTGELFFGEGSRLTVL.